The entry that follows covers one TCR beta chain sequence. The antigen is not known. The data belong to a study of cytomegalovirus exposure and HLA in healthy donors. Produced via immunoSEQ multiplex PCR; TCRdb's table is partial and in-frame only. The table lists fewer than 400,000 clones, approximately 91% of them singletons, with approximately 0.96% in the top ten. The germline V gene has CDR1 SNHLY and CDR2 FYNNEI. Trimming removed 3 bases at V and 1 base at J, with 9 bases between. The CDR3 totals 15 residues. Study-level points and caveats: Most sequenced TCRs were rare (though some public TCRs occurred in many donors). According to a subsequent analysis, TCR clusters from the first cohort were inclined to appear together in the roughly 120 validation repertoires.

This chain connects TRBV2 to TRBJ2-2; TRBD1 is a possible D gene (6 bases). The sample comprised PBMCs. The sequence derives from a young man in good health and CMV-seronegative. CDR3 DNA sequence: TGTGCCAGCAGTGAGCAGGGGCTGAACACCGGGGAGCTGTTTTTT. It is translated as CASSEQGLNTGELFF.